The TCR beta chain under discussion was sequenced for a study of CD8 T cells in Susac syndrome. Whole-study context: Clinically active disease was present in six of the sequenced Susac syndrome patients. About 8 of these patients were in remission. Blood was drawn from Susac syndrome patients while they were therapy-naive, on corticosteroids, or on intravenous immunoglobulin alone.

High-throughput TCR beta sequencing covered peripheral CD8+ and CD4+ T cells. TEMRA cells were FACS-enriched, unlike CD8+ and CD4+ T cells, which were negatively isolated. With random hexamers, reverse transcription was performed on about 0.45 to 1 ug of RNA. TCRdb analysed the immunoSEQ multiplex PCR reads with MiXCR anew, one entry per CDR3 protein. Here the sample spans 200,000 to 250,000 distinct CDR3 sequences, about 94% being singletons. V dropped 5 bases and J dropped 3 bases, with 7 bases sitting between them. CDR1 DFQATT and CDR2 SNEGSKA come from the germline V gene (reference sequence). The CDR3 length is 11 residues.

The sequenced material came from CD4+ T cells from PBMCs. This receptor was obtained from a human donor with Susac syndrome. The J gene is TRBJ1-1, the V gene TRBV20-1; tentatively, D is TRBD1 (6 bases). The CDR3 reads CSAPGDTEAFF. Written as DNA, the CDR3 is TGCAGTGCTCCAGGGGACACTGAAGCTTTCTTT.